This TCR beta chain was found in a study of CD8 T cells in Susac syndrome. Looking at the study overall: Patients with Susac syndrome, at blood draw, were therapy-naive, on corticosteroids, or on intravenous immunoglobulin alone. Findings of the study overall: The CD4+ T cell repertoires in Susac syndrome were not clonally expanded.

This clonotype was recorded only once. What it recognizes is unknown. CDR1 and CDR2 from the germline V gene are MNHEY and SVGEGT. The J segment lost 3 bases and the V segment lost 6 bases, leaving 7 bases of the junction unmatched. This CDR3 is 15 amino acids long. The RNA, about 0.45 to 1 ug, was put through reverse transcription using random hexamers. Multiplex PCR with immunoSEQ amplified the TCR beta CDR3 across 54 Vbeta and 13 Jbeta. Each CDR3 protein gets one entry after TCRdb re-called the immunoSEQ multiplex PCR reads with MiXCR. The sample gives 150,000 to 200,000 distinct CDR3 sequences, more than 85% of which show up once; 0.085% to 0.09% is in the top ten.

The source of this sequence is a human donor with Susac syndrome. V usage is TRBV6-2 or TRBV6-3 and J usage is TRBJ2-7, with 11 bases lining up with TRBD1. The sample taken for sequencing was CD4+ T cells from PBMCs. The CDR3 loop reads CASRRAGTGGYEQYF. The CDR3 nucleotides read TGTGCCAGCAGACGCGCCGGGACAGGGGGCTACGAGCAGTACTTC.